Sequencing of this T cell receptor beta chain was carried out in a study of cytotoxic CD8 clonotypes in ibrutinib-treated CLL. V lost 2 bases to trimming and J lost 4 bases; unmatched junction nucleotides: 4. The germline gives CDR1 SGHNT, CDR2 YYREEE (reference sequence). CDR3 length: 15 amino acids. The study's findings and limits: Circulating CD8+ T-cell counts were tracked by baseline clonality, which exceeded that of age-matched healthy donors.

As concerns this clone: What it binds is unknown.

Deep sequencing aimed at 1 in 200,000 to 1 in 1 million T cells' resolution. Clones were read by immunoSEQ multiplex PCR, and TCRdb kept only the in-frame ones, dropping some. The sample contains about 140,000 clones, about 91% of which appear only once. The J gene is TRBJ2-1, the V gene TRBV5-4; 9 bases match TRBD2. The sequencing here drew on PBMCs, taken after 12 months of ibrutinib treatment. This TCR came from a human donor with chronic lymphocytic leukemia. The DNA for the CDR3 is TGTGCCAGCAGCTTCGCGGGAGGGAATTACAATGAGCAGTTCTTC. Translated, it gives CASSFAGGNYNEQFF.